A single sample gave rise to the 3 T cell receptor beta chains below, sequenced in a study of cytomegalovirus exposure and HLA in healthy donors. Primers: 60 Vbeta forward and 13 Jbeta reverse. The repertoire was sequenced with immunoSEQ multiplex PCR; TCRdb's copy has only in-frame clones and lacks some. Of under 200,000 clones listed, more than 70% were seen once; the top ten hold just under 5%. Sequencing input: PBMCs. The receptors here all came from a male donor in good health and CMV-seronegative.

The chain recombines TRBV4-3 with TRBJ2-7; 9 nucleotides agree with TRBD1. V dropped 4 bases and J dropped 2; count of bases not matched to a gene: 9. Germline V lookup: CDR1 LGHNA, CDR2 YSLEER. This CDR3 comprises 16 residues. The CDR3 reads CASSPPRDRVPYEQYF. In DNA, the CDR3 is TGCGCCAGCAGCCCCCCCCGGGACAGGGTGCCCTACGAGCAGTACTTC.

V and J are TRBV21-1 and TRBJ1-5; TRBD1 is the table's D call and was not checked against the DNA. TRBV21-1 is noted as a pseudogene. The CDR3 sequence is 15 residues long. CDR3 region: CARHLSQYSNQPQHF. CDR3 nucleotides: TGTGCCAGACACCTCTCGCAGTATAGCAATCAGCCCCAGCATTTT.

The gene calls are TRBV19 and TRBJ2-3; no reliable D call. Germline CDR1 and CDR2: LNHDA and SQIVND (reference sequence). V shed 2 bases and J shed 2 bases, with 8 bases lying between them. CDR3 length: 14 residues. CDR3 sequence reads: CASSIQAYTDTQYF. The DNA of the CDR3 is TGTGCCAGTAGTATACAGGCCTACACAGATACGCAGTATTTT.